Here is one T cell receptor beta chain with its context. Produced via immunoSEQ multiplex PCR; TCRdb's table is partial and in-frame only. This table has roughly 58,000 clones, around 80% appearing once. This sample was taken from a study of radiation and T cells in renal cell carcinoma. Time point defined: blood 4 weeks post-SBRT, at nephrectomy. Treatment of the sample: 15 Gy SBRT to primary tumor, nephrectomy 4 weeks later. Serial blood draws occurred at baseline and 2 and 4 weeks post-SBRT. This CDR3 comprises 15 residues. The junction had 13 bases not matched to a gene; V was cut back by 4 bases and J by 11 bases. Germline loops: CDR1 SEHNR, CDR2 FQNEAQ (reference sequence).

The sequence was obtained from a man in his 60s with renal cell carcinoma. Sequencing used blood, obtained from a patient whose treatment included radiotherapy and nephrectomy. This sequence joins TRBV7-9 and TRBJ1-4, with 7 positions matching TRBD1. The CDR3 coding sequence is TGTGCCAGCAGCTCCGCAGGGGGGGGTGCGGAGAAACTGTTTTTT. This translates into CASSSAGGGAEKLFF.